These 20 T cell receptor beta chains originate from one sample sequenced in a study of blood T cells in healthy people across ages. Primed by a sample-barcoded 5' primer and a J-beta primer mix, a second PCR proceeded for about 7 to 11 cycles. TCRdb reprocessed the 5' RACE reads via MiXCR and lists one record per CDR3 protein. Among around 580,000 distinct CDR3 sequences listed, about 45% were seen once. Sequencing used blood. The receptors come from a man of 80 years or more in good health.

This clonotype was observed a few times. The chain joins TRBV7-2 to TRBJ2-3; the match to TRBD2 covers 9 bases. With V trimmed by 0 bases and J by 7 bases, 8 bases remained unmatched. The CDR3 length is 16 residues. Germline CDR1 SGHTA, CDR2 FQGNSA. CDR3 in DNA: TGTGCCAGCAGCTTAGCCGGGACTAGCACGGCGTATACGCAGTATTTT. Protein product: CASSLAGTSTAYTQYF.

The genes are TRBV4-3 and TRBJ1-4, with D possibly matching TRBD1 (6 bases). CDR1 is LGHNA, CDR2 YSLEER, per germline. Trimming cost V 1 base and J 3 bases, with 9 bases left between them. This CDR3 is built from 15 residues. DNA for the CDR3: TGCGCCAGCAGCCAAGGTACAGGGTCTAATGAAAAACTGTTTTTT. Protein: CASSQGTGSNEKLFF.

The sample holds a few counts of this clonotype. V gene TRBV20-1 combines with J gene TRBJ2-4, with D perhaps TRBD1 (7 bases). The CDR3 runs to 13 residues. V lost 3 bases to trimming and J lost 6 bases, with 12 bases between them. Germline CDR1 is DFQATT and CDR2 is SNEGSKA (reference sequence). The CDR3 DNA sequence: TGCAGTGCTAGGTGGGGGGACAGAAACATTCAGTACTTC. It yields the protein CSARWGDRNIQYF.

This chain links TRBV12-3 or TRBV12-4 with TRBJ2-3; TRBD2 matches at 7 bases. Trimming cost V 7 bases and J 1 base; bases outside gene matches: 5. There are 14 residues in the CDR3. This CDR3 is CASKTGGGTDTQYF. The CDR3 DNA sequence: TGTGCCAGCAAGACTGGGGGGGGCACAGATACGCAGTATTTT.

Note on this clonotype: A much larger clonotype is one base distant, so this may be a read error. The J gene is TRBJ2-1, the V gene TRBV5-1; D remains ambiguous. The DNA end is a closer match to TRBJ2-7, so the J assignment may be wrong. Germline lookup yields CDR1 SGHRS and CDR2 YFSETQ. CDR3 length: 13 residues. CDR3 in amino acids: CASSSDGYNEQYF. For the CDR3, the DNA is TGCGCCAGCAGCTCCGACGGTTACAATGAGCAGTACTTC.

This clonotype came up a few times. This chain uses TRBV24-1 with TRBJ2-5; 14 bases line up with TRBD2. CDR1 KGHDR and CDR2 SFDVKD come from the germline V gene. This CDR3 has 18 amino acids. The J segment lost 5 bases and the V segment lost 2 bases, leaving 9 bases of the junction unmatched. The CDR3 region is CATSDSEGLAGGRETQYF. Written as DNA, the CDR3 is TGTGCCACCAGTGATTCGGAAGGACTAGCGGGAGGTCGGGAGACCCAGTACTTC.

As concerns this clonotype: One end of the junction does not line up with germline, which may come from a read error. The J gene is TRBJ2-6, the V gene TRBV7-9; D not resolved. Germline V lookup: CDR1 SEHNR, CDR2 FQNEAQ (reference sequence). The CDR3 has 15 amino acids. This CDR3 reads CACSLAVSGANVLTF. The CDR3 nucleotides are TGTGCCTGCAGCTTGGCGGTGTCTGGGGCCAACGTCCTGACTTTC.

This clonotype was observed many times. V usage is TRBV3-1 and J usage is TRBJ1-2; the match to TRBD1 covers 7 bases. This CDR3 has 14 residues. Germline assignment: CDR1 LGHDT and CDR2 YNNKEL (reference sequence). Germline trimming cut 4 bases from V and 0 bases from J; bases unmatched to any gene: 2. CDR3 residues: CASSLQGSNYGYTF. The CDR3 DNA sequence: TGTGCCAGCAGCCTACAGGGGTCTAACTATGGCTACACCTTC.

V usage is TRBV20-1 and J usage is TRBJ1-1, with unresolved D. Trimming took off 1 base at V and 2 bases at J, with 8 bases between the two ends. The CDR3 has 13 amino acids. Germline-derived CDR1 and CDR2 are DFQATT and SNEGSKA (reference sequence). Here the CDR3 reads CSARVGINTEAFF. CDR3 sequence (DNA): TGCAGTGCTAGAGTGGGCATCAACACTGAAGCTTTCTTT.

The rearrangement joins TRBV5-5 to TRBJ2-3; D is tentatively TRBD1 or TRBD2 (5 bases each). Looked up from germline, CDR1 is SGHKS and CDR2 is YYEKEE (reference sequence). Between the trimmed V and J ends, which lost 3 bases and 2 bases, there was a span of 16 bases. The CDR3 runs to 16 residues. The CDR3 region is CASSSVLGRNTDTQYF. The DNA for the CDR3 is TGTGCCAGCAGCTCCGTATTGGGACGCAACACAGATACGCAGTATTTT.

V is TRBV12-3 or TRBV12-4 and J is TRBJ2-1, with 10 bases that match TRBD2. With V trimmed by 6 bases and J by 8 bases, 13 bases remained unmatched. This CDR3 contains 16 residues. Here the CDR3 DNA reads TGTGCCAGCAGACTAGCGGGGAGCGGGCTCCCTCATGAGCAGTTCTTC. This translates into CASRLAGSGLPHEQFF.

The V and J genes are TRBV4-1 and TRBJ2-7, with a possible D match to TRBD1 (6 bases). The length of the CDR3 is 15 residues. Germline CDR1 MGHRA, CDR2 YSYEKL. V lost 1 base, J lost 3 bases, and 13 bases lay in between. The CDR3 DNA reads TGCGCCAGCAGCCAAGGGACAGACCCTTTCTACGAGCAGTACTTC. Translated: CASSQGTDPFYEQYF.

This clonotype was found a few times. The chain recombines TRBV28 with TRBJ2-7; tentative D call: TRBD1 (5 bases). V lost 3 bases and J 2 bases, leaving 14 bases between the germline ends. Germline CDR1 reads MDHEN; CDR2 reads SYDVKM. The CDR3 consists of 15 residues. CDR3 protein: CASSLVSDRPYEQYF. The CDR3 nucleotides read TGTGCCAGCAGTTTGGTTTCTGACAGACCCTACGAGCAGTACTTC.

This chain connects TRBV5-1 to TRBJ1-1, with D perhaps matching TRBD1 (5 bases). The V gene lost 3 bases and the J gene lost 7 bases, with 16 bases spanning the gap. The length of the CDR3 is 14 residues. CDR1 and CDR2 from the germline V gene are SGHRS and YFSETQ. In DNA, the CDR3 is TGCGCCAGCAGCTCCCATCGGGGGTCGGATGAAGCTTTCTTT. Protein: CASSSHRGSDEAFF.

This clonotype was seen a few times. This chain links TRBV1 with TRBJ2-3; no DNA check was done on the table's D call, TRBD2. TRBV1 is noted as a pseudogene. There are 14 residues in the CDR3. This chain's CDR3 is CTSSRLAGSDTQYF. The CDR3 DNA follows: TGCACCAGCAGCCGACTAGCGGGGTCAGATACGCAGTATTTT.

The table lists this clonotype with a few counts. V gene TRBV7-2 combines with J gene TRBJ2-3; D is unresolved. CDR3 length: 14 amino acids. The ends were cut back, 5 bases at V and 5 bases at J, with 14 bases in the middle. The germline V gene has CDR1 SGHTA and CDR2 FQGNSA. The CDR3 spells CASSTRTVGDTQYF. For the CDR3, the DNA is TGTGCCAGCAGCACACGGACCGTTGGAGATACGCAGTATTTT.

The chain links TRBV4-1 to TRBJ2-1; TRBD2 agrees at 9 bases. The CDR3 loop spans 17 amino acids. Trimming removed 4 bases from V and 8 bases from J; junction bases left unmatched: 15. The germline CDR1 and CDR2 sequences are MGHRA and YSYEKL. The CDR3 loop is CASSPGPSGAMTYEQFF. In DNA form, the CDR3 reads TGCGCCAGCAGCCCGGGACCTAGCGGGGCCATGACCTATGAGCAGTTCTTC.

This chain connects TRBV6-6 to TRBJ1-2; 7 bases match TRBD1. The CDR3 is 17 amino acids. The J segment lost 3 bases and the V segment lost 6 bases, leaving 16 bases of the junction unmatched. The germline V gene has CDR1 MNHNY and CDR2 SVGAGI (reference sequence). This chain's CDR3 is CASSPPGGEDKYYGYTF. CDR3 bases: TGTGCCAGCAGCCCACCAGGGGGGGAGGACAAGTACTATGGCTACACCTTC.

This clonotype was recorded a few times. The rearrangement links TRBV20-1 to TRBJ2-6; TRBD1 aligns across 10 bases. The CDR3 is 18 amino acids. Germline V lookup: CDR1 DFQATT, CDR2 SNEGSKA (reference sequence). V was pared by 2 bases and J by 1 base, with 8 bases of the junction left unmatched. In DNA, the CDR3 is TGCAGTGCTAGACGTCCCGGGACAGGGGTATCTGGGGCCAACGTCCTGACTTTC. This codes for CSARRPGTGVSGANVLTF.

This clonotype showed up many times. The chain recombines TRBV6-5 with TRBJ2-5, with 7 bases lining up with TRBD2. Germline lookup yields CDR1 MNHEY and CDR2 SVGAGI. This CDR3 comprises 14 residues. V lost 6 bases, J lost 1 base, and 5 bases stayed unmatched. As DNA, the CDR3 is TGTGCCAGCAGGGGAGGGCCGATCCAAGAGACCCAGTACTTC. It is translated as CASRGGPIQETQYF.